This T cell receptor beta chain was retrieved from a study of T cells in Graves' hyperthyroidism and ophthalmopathy. Findings and caveats of the study: Researchers found most expanded thyroid clonotypes above 0.001 in blood as well. Through a model of 13 V-J features, ophthalmopathy was separated from stable hyperthyroidism.

This clonotype was observed at least ten times. The antigen remains undetermined. The V end was cut by 3 bases, the J end by 5 bases, with 14 bases between. This CDR3 region has 14 residues. Ophthalmopathy cases met thresholds of Clinical Activity Score at least 3, NOSPECS grade at least 4 and duration under 3 months. Pregnant or lactating patients were excluded, as were those with uncontrolled infection or other autoimmune disease. Amplification targeted TCR beta CDR3 regions from RNA transcripts. A first-round RT-PCR of the TCR CDR3 used the HTBI primer set. TCRdb redid the calling of the multiplex PCR reads with MiXCR, one entry per CDR3 protein. Of roughly 400,000 distinct CDR3 sequences listed, over 13% were seen once; the top ten hold over 25%.

The source material was blood. This sequence was found in a man aged 45-65 years with Graves' ophthalmopathy. The chain recombines TRBV12-3 or TRBV12-4 with TRBJ2-7, with a weak D call TRBD2 (5 bases). The CDR3 DNA is TGTGCCAGCAGTTTTAGCGTCTCTCACGACGAGCAGTACTTC. Amino acid sequence: CASSFSVSHDEQYF.